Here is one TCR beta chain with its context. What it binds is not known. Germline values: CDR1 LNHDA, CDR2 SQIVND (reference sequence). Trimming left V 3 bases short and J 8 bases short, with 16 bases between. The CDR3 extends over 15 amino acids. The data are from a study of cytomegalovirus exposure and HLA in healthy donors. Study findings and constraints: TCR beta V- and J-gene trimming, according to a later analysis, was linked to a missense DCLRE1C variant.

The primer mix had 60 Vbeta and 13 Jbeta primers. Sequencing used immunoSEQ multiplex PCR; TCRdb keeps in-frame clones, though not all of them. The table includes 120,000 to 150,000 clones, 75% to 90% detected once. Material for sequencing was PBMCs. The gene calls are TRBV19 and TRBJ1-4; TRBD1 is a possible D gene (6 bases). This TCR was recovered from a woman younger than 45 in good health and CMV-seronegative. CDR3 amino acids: CASSIGSGAGEKLFF. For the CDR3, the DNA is TGTGCCAGTAGTATTGGGTCAGGGGCAGGCGAAAAACTGTTTTTT.